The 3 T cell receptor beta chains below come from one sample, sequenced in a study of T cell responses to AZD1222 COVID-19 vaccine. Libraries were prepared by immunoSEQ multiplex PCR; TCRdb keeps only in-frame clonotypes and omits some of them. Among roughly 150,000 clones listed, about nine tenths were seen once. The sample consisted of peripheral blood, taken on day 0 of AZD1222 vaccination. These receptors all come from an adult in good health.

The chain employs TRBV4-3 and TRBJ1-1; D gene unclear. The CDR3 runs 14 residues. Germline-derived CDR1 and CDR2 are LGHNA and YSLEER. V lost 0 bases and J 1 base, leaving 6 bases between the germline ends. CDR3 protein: CASSQENRNTEAFF. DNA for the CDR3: TGCGCCAGCAGCCAAGAGAACAGGAACACTGAAGCTTTCTTT.

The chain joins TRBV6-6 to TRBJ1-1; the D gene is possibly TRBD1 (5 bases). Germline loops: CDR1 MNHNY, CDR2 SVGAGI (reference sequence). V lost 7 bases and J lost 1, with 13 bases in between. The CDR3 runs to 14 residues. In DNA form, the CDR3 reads TGTGCCAGCAACCCTCCAGGACAGAACACTGAAGCTTTCTTT. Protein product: CASNPPGQNTEAFF.

CDR3 region: CASSFHGGGTEAFF. CDR3 nucleotides: TGTGCCAGCAGCTTTCATGGCGGGGGCACTGAAGCTTTCTTT. V and J are TRBV7-9 and TRBJ1-1; possible D gene TRBD1, 5 bases. Germline-derived CDR1 and CDR2 are SEHNR and FQNEAQ (reference sequence). Trimming removed 3 bases at V and 4 bases at J, with 12 bases between. The CDR3 consists of 14 residues. Full variable domain (remainder filled in from reference TRBV7-9 and TRBJ1-1): DTGVSQNPRHKITKRGQNVTFRCDPISEHNRLYWYRQTLGQGPEFLTYFQNEAQLEKSRLLSDRFSAERPKGSFSTLEIQRTEQGDSAMYLCASSFHGGGTEAFFGQGTRLTVV.